This T cell receptor (beta chain) is drawn from a study of blood T cell repertoires in COVID-19. For the study at large: Both acute and convalescent COVID-19 samples were obtained from the United States, Italy and Spain. T cells, B-cell-depleted T cells, or PBMCs provided the cDNA or gDNA that served as material.

The CDR3 consists of 13 residues. Trimming removed 0 bases from V and 6 bases from J, with 6 bases in between. Germline V gives CDR1 SGDLS, CDR2 YYNGEE. Seattle-derived patients entered the study during active infection and were followed longitudinally. In the authors' workflow: How many nucleated cells were present was estimated from reference gene primer amplification. The repertoire was sequenced with immunoSEQ multiplex PCR; TCRdb's copy has only in-frame clones and lacks some. The DNA gave D and trimming, while V, J and clone size come from that table. The repertoire holds 55,000 to 75,000 clones, with 84% as singletons.

The TCR originated in a man of 80 years or more with COVID-19, enrolled during active disease. The sequenced sample consisted of peripheral blood. This chain uses TRBV9 with TRBJ2-2, with no clear D. In DNA form, the CDR3 reads TGTGCCAGCAGCGTAGCTAACGCCGGGGAGCTGTTTTTT. This codes for CASSVANAGELFF.